This T cell receptor (beta chain) is drawn from a study of blood T cell repertoires in COVID-19. The wider study: Italy, Spain and the United States were the sources of the convalescent and acute COVID-19 samples. In each case, the material was cDNA or gDNA derived from T cells, B-cell-depleted T cells, or PBMCs.

As originally analysed: Estimation of nucleated cell counts relied on the amplification of reference gene primers. TCRdb's copy holds only in-frame clones and misses some; the assay was immunoSEQ multiplex PCR. That table is the source of V, J and clone size, and D and trimming were worked out from the DNA. In the table there are some 100,000 clones, approximately 86% of which are singletons. The CDR3 covers 16 residues. Germline V CDR1 and CDR2: LGHNT, FRNRAP. V shed 4 bases and J 2 bases; nucleotides not matched to a gene: 8. This sequence was found in a man aged 50 to 60 with acute or convalescent COVID-19. The sequenced material came from peripheral blood. The chain combines TRBV12-5 with TRBJ2-1, with 7 positions matching TRBD2. CDR3 bases: TGTGCTAGTGGTTCCACCGGGGGGAGCCCCTACAATGAGCAGTTCTTC. As protein: CASGSTGGSPYNEQFF.